This T cell receptor beta chain was retrieved from a study of cytomegalovirus exposure and HLA in healthy donors (dated by TCRdb to about 2017). Background for the entire study: According to an earlier analysis of 587 of the donors, roughly 180 million T cells yielded 90 million to 130 million unique TCR beta sequences and about 300 Gb of sequence data. Alongside the repertoire data, information on donor age, sex, ethnicity and CMV serostatus was compiled. Roughly 300 gigabases of sequencing data and 78 million or so unique TCR sequences were included in an early release covering over 600 HLA-typed donors. In a later genetic analysis, genome-wide SNP genotypes for about 55% of the roughly 700 donors were used, and that subset was treated as a discovery cohort. Along with the 666-subject first cohort, a separate validation cohort of over a hundred different subjects was used. To predict cytomegalovirus infection status, the study combined high-throughput TCR immunosequencing, statistical association of individual TCRs with disease status, and machine learning. An earlier analysis of approximately 640 of the donors applied high-throughput TCR beta sequencing to assess whether each TCR beta V gene segment acted as functional or pseudogenic. All discovery cohort repertoires had been generated on a single sequencing platform. The number of donors typed differed by locus, with roughly 629-640 for A, B, C, DRB1 and DQB1, 522 for DQA1, approximately 580 for DPA1, and approximately 470 for DPB1. Using immunosequencing, the study profiled T cell repertoires from approximately 700 subjects and related those repertoires to cytomegalovirus serostatus. The aim of the study was to test whether cataloging public T cell receptors could identify signatures of past pathogen exposure. Rather than using new phenotypic data, the later analysis identified candidate immune exposures from TCR beta sequences and from how often those sequences occurred across donors. Among about 410 genotyped donors of the cohort, an average of around 220,000 unique TCR beta nucleotide sequences was sequenced per donor, of which 15% to 20% were non-productive. Roughly 5 DR-DQ haplotypes were handled as single units for association and clustering because linkage in the cohort was strong. A later analysis re-analyzed previously published TCR beta repertoires from 666 donors and added high-resolution HLA genotyping to study TCR occurrence patterns. HLA typing covered class I and class II loci at four-digit resolution. Of the approximately 400 genotyped donors, over 70% fell in the genetic ancestry cluster associated with self-reported Caucasian donors.

The research as a whole found: Strong co-occurrence of HLA alleles, especially DR and DQ, made assigning TCR associations to individual alleles difficult. A further reported finding was that TCR beta sequences accurately predicted the HLA-A and HLA-B alleles for most subjects in the first cohort. Because the 87-base-pair reads could not distinguish some IMGT-functional V segments, including TRBV6-2 and TRBV6-3, those segments were excluded. A few of the identified cytomegalovirus-associated TCR beta chains were confirmed in vitro to be specific for cytomegalovirus antigens. Because HLA typing was missing for some donors at each locus, association tests included only the typed subset. In a later analysis, some 18,000 TCR beta sequences were associated with specific HLA alleles at a false discovery rate of 0.05. In this cohort, only TCR beta chains were sequenced, and detectable features were limited by the absence of alpha or paired-chain data. Roughly uniform sequencing depth across donors was assumed in presence/absence analyses, although this assumption may not hold. A cluster of highly shared sequence variants was judged likely to be a technical artifact of the sequencing pipeline. Most TCR sequences were seen in very few donors, while some public TCRs were found in many individuals. An association between a missense DCLRE1C variant and V-gene and J-gene trimming of TCR beta chains was found in a later genetic analysis and replicated in an independent cohort. Correlated functional status among segregating V segments might reflect linkage disequilibrium, but an unknown experimental factor could not be ruled out. According to the authors, the approach could potentially be generalized to other disease states and immunological phenotypes. In a later analysis, the rate of TCR association differed among HLA loci, with DRB1 alleles having the most associated TCRs and HLA-C alleles having the fewest. Immune exposure information for the cohort was limited to CMV serostatus. A later analysis found that HLA-associated TCR beta chains were more clonally expanded and had lower generation probabilities than equally common non-associated chains. According to a later analysis, most CMV-associated TCR beta chains appeared to be HLA-restricted, and the HLA associations seemed to be driven largely by CMV exposure. In a later analysis, several top co-occurrence clusters were reported to appear linked to parvovirus B19, influenza, CMV and Epstein-Barr virus. A later genetic analysis reported fewer N-insertions in productive TCRs among donors in an Asian-associated ancestry cluster than the roughly 700-donor mean. The earlier analysis of approximately 590 of the donors excluded seventeen rarely observed V segments, including chromosome 9 orphons, because counts were too low. The study gave a list of 150 to 200 TCR beta chains associated with cytomegalovirus. In an earlier analysis of some 540 of the donors, most TCR beta V segments appeared in productive rearrangements about 87% or about 30% of the time, broadly matching IMGT annotations. The classifier was reported to diagnose cytomegalovirus status with high specificity and sensitivity in both the original cohort and the validation cohort.

This clone was recorded a few times. Its antigen has not been determined. The junction differs from germline at one of its ends, possibly a read error. Via the germline V gene (reference sequence), CDR1 is SEHNR and CDR2 FQNEAQ. The CDR3 contains 16 residues, cysteine and phenylalanine counted. CDR3 DNA only is kept here, 48 bases in frame from base 1. Library preparation was by the immunoSEQ multiplex PCR assay. For the multiplex PCR, a mixture combining 60 forward primers for TCR Vbeta segments and 13 reverse primers for TCR Jbeta segments was used. A multiplex PCR assay on genomic DNA amplified the CDR3 region of rearranged TCR beta genes. The amplified TCR beta libraries were sequenced on the Illumina HiSeq System as 87-base-pair reads. The study's processing was this. Across the 600 to 700 repertoires, a later analysis counted some 80 million unique TCR beta chains, approximately 12 million of which were shared by at least two donors. Raw reads were error-corrected and collapsed into unique sequences by a nearest-neighbor algorithm in which closely related sequences were merged to remove PCR and sequencing errors. To assign V, D and J gene segments, CDR3 sequences were aligned to IMGT reference sequences. Each retained sequence needed at least a six-nucleotide match to both a V gene segment and a J gene segment. A rearrangement was called productive if the CDR3 had no stop codons and remained in frame with V and J, and every other rearrangement was called non-productive. CDR3 was defined by IMGT convention, running from the second conserved V-encoded cysteine to the conserved J-encoded phenylalanine. Sequences without an unambiguous match to a single V gene segment were excluded from the earlier analysis of about 630 of the donors. An earlier analysis of 587 of the donors classified V segments as functional when productive rearrangements were above 56.7% and as segregating when the standard deviation between donors was above 5%. A statistical classification framework was built to diagnose cytomegalovirus status from the catalog of TCR beta chain sequences. A later analysis assigned V and J genes by comparing TCR nucleotide sequences with IMGT/GENE-DB human TR gene sequences. The TCRdist pipeline was used in a later analysis to assign CDR3 sequences and most-parsimonious VDJ recombination scenarios. In a later analysis, each TCR beta chain was defined by its CDR3 amino acid sequence together with its V-gene family, and reads without a unique V-gene family were excluded. A later analysis removed 592 highly shared, low-generation-probability nucleotide sequences to deal with suspected cross-contamination and a sequencing artifact. In a later analysis, a clonal expansion index was calculated for each public chain from normalized within-repertoire ranks of inferred template counts. A later analysis computed generation probabilities with a VDJ recombination model fitted to out-of-frame rearrangements, and checked the results against IGoR. In a later analysis, hypergeometric tests were used to score TCR-TCR, TCR-HLA and TCR-CMV co-occurrence, with a repertoire-size bias correction applied to TCR pairs. To estimate false discovery rates, a later analysis permuted the HLA or CMV assignments 20 times. In a later analysis, co-occurring TCRs were grouped with DBSCAN, and TCRdist sequence similarity was added when clustering was performed within HLA-allele-positive subsets. Co-occurrence clustering excluded repertoires with fewer than 30,000 or more than 120,000 public chains, plus five with anomalous nucleotide sharing. TCRdb carries this immuneACCESS record with in-frame sequences only. Its versions omit some clonotypes, under half of them owing to an unresolved V gene in the studies checked, with the rest unexplained. The V and J calls and clone size come from that table; D and trimming were worked out from the DNA. Here the sample has some 100,000 clones; under 80% occur a single time. The ten largest make up 4% of the sample.

The cohort comprised fewer than 750 healthy bone marrow donors. At the time of sampling, every cohort member was nominally healthy, though immune exposures that went unrecorded were likely present. The donor tested CMV seropositive, placing the donor among the roughly 300 seropositive members of the cohort. A peripheral blood sample was collected from each donor, and TCR beta sequencing was performed on peripheral blood mononuclear cells. Genomic DNA extraction from the blood cell samples was performed with the Qiagen DNeasy Blood Extraction Kit. This receptor was taken from a woman aged 50 to 60 in good health and CMV-seropositive. The rearranged segments are TRBV7-9 and TRBJ2-7; 12 middle bases align to TRBD2. The specimen sequenced was PBMCs. The DNA sequence reads TGTTCCAGCAGCTTAGAAACCGGACTAGCGGGAAACGAGCAGTACTTC. It translates to CSSSLETGLAGNEQYF.